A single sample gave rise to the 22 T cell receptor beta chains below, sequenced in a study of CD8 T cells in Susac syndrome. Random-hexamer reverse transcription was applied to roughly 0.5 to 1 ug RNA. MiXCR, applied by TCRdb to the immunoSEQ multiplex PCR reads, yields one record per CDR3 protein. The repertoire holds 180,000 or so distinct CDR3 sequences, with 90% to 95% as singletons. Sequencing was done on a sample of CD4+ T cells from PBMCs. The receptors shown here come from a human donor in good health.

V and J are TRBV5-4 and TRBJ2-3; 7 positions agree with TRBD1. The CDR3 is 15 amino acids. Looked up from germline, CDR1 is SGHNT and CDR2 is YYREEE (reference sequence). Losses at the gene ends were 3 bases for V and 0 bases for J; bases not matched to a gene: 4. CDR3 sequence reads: CASSSRQGSTDTQYF. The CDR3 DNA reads TGTGCCAGCAGCTCCAGACAGGGCAGCACAGATACGCAGTATTTT.

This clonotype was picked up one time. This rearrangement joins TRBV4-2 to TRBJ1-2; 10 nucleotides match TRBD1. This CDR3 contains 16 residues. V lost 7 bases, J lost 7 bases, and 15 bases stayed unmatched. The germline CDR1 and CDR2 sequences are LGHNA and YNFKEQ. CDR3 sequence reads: CASTKAPGQGLGGYTF. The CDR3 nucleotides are TGTGCCAGCACCAAAGCCCCGGGACAGGGGTTGGGTGGCTACACCTTC.

The CDR3 sequence is CASSEDGSSTDTQYF. DNA of the CDR3: TGTGCCAGCAGTGAGGACGGTTCTAGCACAGATACGCAGTATTTT. The rearrangement joins TRBV6-1 to TRBJ2-3; D unclear. Trimming took off 3 bases at V and 0 bases at J, with 10 bases between the two ends. The CDR3 extends over 15 amino acids. Germline V gene sequence: CDR1 MNHNS, CDR2 SASEGT.

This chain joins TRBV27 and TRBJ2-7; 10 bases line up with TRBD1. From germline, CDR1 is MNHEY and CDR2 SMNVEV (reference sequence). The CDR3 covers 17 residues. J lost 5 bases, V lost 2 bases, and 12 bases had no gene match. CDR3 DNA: TGTGCCAGCAGTTTACCCCTTTCGACAGGGGGCATCGACGAGCAGTACTTC. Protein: CASSLPLSTGGIDEQYF.

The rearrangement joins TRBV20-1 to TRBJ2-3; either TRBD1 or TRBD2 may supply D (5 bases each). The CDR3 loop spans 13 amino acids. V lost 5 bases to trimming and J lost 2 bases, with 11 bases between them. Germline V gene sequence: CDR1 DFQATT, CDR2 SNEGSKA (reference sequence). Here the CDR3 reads CSAYGTTTDTQYF. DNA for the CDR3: TGCAGTGCTTACGGGACCACCACAGATACGCAGTATTTT.

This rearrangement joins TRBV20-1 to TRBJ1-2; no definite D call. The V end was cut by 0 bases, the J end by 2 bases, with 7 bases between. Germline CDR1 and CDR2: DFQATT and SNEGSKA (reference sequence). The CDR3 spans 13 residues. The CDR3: CSARDVTNYGYTF. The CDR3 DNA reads TGCAGTGCTAGAGATGTGACAAACTATGGCTACACCTTC.

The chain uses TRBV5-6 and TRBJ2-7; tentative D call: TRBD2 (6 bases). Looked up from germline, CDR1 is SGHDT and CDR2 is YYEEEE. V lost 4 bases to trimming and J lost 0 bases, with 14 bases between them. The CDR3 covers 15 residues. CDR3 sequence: CASSLVIAASYEQYF. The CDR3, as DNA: TGTGCCAGCAGCCTGGTGATAGCGGCCTCCTACGAGCAGTACTTC.

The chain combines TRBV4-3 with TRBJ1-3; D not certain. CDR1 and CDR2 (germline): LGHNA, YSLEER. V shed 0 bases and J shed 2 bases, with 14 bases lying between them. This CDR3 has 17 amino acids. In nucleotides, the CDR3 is TGCGCCAGCAGCCAAGAAGGGAGACTCCGGGCTGGAAACACCATATATTTT. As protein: CASSQEGRLRAGNTIYF.

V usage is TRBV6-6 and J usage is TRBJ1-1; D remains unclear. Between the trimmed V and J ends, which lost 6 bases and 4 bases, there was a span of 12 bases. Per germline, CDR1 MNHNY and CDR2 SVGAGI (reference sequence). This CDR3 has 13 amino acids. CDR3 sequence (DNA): TGTGCCAGCAGGGCGGCGGGGTTCACTGAAGCTTTCTTT. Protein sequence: CASRAAGFTEAFF.

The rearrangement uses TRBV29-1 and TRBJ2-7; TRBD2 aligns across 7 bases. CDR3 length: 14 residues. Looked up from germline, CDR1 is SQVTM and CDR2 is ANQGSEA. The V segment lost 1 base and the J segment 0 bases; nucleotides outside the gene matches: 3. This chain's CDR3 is CSVEGGGDSYEQYF. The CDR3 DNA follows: TGCAGCGTTGAAGGGGGGGGTGACTCCTACGAGCAGTACTTC.

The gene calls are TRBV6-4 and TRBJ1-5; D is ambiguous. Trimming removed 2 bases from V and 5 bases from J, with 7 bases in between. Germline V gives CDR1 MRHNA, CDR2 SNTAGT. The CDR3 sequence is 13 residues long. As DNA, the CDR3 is TGTGCCAGCAGTGACGGGCTATATCAGCCCCAGCATTTT. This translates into CASSDGLYQPQHF.

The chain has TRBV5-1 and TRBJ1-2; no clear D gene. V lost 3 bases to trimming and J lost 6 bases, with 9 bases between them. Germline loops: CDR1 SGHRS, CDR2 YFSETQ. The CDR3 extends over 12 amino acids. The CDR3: CASSSTVDGYTF. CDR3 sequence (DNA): TGCGCCAGCAGCTCCACAGTGGATGGCTACACCTTC.

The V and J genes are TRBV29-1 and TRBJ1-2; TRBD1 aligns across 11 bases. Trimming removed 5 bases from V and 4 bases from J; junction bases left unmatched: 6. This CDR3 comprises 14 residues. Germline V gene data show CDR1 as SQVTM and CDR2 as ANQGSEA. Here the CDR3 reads CSVRTGGEFYGYTF. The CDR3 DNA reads TGCAGCGTTAGGACAGGGGGCGAATTCTATGGCTACACCTTC.

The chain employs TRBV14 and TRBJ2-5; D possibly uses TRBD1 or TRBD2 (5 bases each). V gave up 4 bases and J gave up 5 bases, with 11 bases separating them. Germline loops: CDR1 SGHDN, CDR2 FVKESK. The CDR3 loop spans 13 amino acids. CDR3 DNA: TGTGCCAGCAGCCTAAGCTGGGGGGAGACCCAGTACTTC. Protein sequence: CASSLSWGETQYF.

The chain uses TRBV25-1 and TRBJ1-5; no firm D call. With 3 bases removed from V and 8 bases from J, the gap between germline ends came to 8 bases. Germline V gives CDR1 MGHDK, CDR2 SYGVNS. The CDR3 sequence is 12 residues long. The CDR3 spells CASSDAGEPQHF. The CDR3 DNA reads TGTGCCAGCAGTGATGCGGGCGAGCCCCAGCATTTT.

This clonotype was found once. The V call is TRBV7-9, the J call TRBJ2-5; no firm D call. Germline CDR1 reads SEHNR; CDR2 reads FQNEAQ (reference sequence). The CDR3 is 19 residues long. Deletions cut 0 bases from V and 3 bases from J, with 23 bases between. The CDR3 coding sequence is TGTGCCAGCAGCTTAGCGCGTCTTCAGAGCGAAAGGTGGGAAGAGACCCAGTACTTC. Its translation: CASSLARLQSERWEETQYF.

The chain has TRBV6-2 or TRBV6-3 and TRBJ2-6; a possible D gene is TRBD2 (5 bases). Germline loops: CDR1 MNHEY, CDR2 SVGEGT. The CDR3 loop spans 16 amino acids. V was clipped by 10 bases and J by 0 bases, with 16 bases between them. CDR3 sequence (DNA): TGTGCCACCAGCCGGGGTGGCACCTCTGGGGCCAACGTCCTGACTTTC. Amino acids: CATSRGGTSGANVLTF.

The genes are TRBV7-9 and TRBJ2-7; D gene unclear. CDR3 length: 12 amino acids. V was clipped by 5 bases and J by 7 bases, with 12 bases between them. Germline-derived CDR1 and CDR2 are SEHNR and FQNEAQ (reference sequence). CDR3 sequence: CASSRRGLEQYF. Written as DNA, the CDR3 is TGTGCCAGCAGCCGGAGAGGTTTGGAGCAGTACTTC.

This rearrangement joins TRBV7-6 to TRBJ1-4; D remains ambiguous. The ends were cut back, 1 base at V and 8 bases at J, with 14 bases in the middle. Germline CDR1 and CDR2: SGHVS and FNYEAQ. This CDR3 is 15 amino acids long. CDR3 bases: TGTGCCAGCAGCTTAGGGGGAGGGAAGGACGAAAAACTGTTTTTT. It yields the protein CASSLGGGKDEKLFF.

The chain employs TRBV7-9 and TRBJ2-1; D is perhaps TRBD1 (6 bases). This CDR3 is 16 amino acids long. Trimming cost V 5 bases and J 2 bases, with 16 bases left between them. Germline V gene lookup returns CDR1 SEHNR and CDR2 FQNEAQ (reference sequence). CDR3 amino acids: CASSPGGRGTYNEQFF. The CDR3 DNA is TGTGCCAGCAGCCCCGGCGGCAGGGGCACCTACAATGAGCAGTTCTTC.

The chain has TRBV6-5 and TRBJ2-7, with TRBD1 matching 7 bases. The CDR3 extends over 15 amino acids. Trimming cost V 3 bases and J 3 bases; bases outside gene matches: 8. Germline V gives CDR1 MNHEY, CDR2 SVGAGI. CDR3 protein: CASSYSYRGYYEQYF. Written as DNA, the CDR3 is TGTGCCAGCAGTTATTCCTACAGGGGATACTACGAGCAGTACTTC.

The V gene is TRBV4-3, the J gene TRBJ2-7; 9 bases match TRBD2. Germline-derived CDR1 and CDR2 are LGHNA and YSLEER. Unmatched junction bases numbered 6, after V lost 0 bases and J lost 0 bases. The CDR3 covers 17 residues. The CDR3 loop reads CASSQDRGGGGSYEQYF. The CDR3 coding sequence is TGCGCCAGCAGCCAAGACCGCGGGGGGGGCGGCTCCTACGAGCAGTACTTC.